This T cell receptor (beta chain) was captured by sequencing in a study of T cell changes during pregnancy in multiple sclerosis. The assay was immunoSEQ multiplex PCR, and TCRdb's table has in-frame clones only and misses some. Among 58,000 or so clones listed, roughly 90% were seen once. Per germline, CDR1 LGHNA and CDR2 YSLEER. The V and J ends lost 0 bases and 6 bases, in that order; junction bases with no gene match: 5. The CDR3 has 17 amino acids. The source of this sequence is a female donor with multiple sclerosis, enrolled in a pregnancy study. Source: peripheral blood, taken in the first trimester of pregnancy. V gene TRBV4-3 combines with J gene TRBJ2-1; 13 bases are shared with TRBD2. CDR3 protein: CASSQDPGLAGTNEQFF. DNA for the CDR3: TGCGCCAGCAGCCAAGATCCGGGACTAGCGGGGACCAATGAGCAGTTCTTC.